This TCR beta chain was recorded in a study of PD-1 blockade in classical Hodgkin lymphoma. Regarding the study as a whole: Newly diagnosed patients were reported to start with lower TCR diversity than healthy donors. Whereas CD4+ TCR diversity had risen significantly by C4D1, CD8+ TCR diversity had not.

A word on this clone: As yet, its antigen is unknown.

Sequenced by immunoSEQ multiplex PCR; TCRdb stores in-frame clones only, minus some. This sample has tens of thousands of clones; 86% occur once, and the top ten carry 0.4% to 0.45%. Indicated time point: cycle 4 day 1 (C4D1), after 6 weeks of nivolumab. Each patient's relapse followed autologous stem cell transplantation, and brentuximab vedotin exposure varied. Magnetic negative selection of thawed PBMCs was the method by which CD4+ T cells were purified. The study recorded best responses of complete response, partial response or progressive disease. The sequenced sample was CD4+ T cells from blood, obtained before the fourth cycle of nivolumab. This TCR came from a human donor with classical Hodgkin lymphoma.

In nucleotides, the CDR3 is TGTGCCAGCATTTTTAGACTAAGCACAGATACGCAGTATTTT. Its translation is CASIFRLSTDTQYF. This chain uses TRBV6-4 with TRBJ2-3; weak D call: TRBD2 (5 bases). Trimming cost V 7 bases and J 0 bases, with 11 bases left between them. Germline V gene data show CDR1 as MRHNA and CDR2 as SNTAGT. The CDR3 is made up of 14 amino acids.